This T cell receptor (beta chain) was captured in a study of blood T cell repertoires in COVID-19. Study summary: Sites across the United States, Italy and Spain contributed samples from acute and convalescent COVID-19. From T cells, B-cell-depleted T cells, or PBMCs came the material, which was cDNA or gDNA.

The CDR3 has 16 amino acids. In germline, CDR1 is MDHEN, CDR2 SYDVKM. Trimming removed 3 bases from V and 2 bases from J, with 14 bases in between. The sample holds one count of this clone. This table comes from immunoSEQ multiplex PCR, and its TCRdb copy is limited to in-frame clones, with some not included. The table has around 280,000 clones, just under 85% seen once. Sequenced: peripheral blood. The V and J genes are TRBV28 and TRBJ2-1; TRBD1 is a possible D gene (6 bases). This receptor was obtained from a woman in her forties or fifties with active or convalescent COVID-19. The CDR3 nucleotides are TGTGCCAGCAGTTTCGGCCTGAGACAGGCCTACAATGAGCAGTTCTTC. Protein: CASSFGLRQAYNEQFF.